This T cell receptor (beta chain) was documented in a study of CD8+CD57+ T cells in acquired aplastic anemia. Whole-study context: An average of about 10.8 million reads for CD4+ cells was obtained from healthy donors. Study outcomes and limitations: CD8+ Simpson's diversity showed no significant patient-control difference.

CDR3 and TCR beta VDJ profiling relied on a genomic DNA template. MiXCR, run by TCRdb on the reads, gives a single entry per CDR3 protein. Among about 180,000 distinct CDR3 sequences, 40% to 55% were seen once, and the ten largest hold approximately 2.9%. V lost 1 base and J 9 bases, leaving 14 bases between the germline ends. From germline, CDR1 is SGDLS and CDR2 YYNGEE. This CDR3 comprises 14 residues. This clonotype was observed at least ten times. What it recognizes is unknown. This sequence joins TRBV9 and TRBJ2-1; weak D call: TRBD2 (5 bases). Sequencing used sorted CD4+, CD8+, or CD8+CD57+ T cells (not recorded which) from PBMCs. This clonotype was obtained from a human donor in good health. The CDR3 sequence: CASSVFSHAGEQFF. The CDR3 region has the DNA TGTGCCAGCAGCGTATTTAGCCACGCGGGTGAGCAGTTCTTC.